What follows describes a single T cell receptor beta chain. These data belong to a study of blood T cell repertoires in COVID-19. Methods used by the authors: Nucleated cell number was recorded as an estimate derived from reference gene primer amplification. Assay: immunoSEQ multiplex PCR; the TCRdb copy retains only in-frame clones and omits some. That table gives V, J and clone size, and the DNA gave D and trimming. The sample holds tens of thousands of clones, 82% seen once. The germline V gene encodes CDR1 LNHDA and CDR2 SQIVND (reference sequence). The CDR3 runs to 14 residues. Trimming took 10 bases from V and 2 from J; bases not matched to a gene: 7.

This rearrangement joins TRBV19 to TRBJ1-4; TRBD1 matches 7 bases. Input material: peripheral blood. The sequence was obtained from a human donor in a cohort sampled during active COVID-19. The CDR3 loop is CATTRGQTNEKLFF. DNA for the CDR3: TGTGCCACCACAAGGGGACAGACTAATGAAAAACTGTTTTTT.